Below are 18 T cell receptor beta chains sequenced from a single sample in a study of blood T cells in healthy people across ages. Next came a second PCR, run for roughly 7 to 12 cycles, which used a sample-barcoded 5' primer along with a J-beta primer mix. TCRdb called the 5' RACE reads again in MiXCR, with one record for every CDR3 protein. Found here are around 800,000 distinct CDR3 sequences, 46% of them singletons; the top ten hold around 18%. The material sequenced was blood. Receptors originate from an elderly man in good health.

This sequence joins TRBV14 and TRBJ2-2; no reliable D call. The germline V gene has CDR1 SGHDN and CDR2 FVKESK. Trimming pared 1 base from V and 1 base from J, leaving 4 bases between. This CDR3 comprises 14 residues. DNA for the CDR3: TGTGCCAGCAGCCAAGTAAGGAACACCGGGGAGCTGTTTTTT. Amino acid sequence: CASSQVRNTGELFF.

This clonotype has at least ten counts. The V call is TRBV20-1, the J call TRBJ1-2; D is unresolved. The germline gives CDR1 DFQATT, CDR2 SNEGSKA (reference sequence). CDR3 length: 15 residues. Trimming took off 0 bases at V and 8 bases at J, with 19 bases between the two ends. Here the CDR3 DNA reads TGCAGTGCTAGAGATGGAAATACTCCCGTGAGGGGCTACACCTTC. Translating it yields CSARDGNTPVRGYTF.

The J gene is TRBJ2-2, the V gene TRBV5-1; TRBD2 might be the D (5 bases). V shed 4 bases and J shed 1 base, with 11 bases lying between them. CDR1 SGHRS and CDR2 YFSETQ come from the germline V gene. This CDR3 region has 15 residues. As DNA, the CDR3 is TGCGCCAGCAGCCGGGGTGAGCTGAACACCGGGGAGCTGTTTTTT. Protein sequence: CASSRGELNTGELFF.

This sequence joins TRBV5-5 and TRBJ1-1, with D possibly being TRBD1 (5 bases). This CDR3 contains 14 residues. Germline assignment: CDR1 SGHKS and CDR2 YYEKEE (reference sequence). Between the trimmed V and J ends, which lost 5 bases and 5 bases, there was a span of 16 bases. The CDR3 is CASSLQVRVTEAFF. The CDR3 bases are TGTGCCAGCAGTCTACAGGTACGGGTGACTGAAGCTTTCTTT. Complete variable domain (other parts from reference TRBV5-5 and TRBJ1-1): DAGVTQSPTHLIKTRGQQVTLRCSPISGHKSVSWYQQVLGQGPQFIFQYYEKEERGRGNFPDRFSARQFPNYSSELNVNALLLGDSALYLCASSLQVRVTEAFFGQGTRLTVV.

The V call is TRBV20-1, the J call TRBJ1-4; D perhaps matches TRBD1 (6 bases). With 0 bases removed from V and 6 bases from J, the gap between germline ends came to 14 bases. Germline values: CDR1 DFQATT, CDR2 SNEGSKA (reference sequence). This CDR3 contains 15 residues. This CDR3 is CSARDDETGYEKLFF. DNA for the CDR3: TGCAGTGCTAGAGATGATGAGACAGGATATGAAAAACTGTTTTTT.

This chain links TRBV12-3 or TRBV12-4 with TRBJ2-1; 9 positions agree with TRBD2. J lost 2 bases, V lost 6 bases, and 5 bases had no gene match. The CDR3 runs to 15 residues. The CDR3 DNA reads TGTGCCAGCAGCCGACTAGCGGTTGCCTACAATGAGCAGTTCTTC. Translated: CASSRLAVAYNEQFF.

CDR3 nucleotide sequence: TGTGCCACCCTTCGAGACAGATCGGCAGATACGCAGTATTTT. The encoded protein is CATLRDRSADTQYF. The V gene is TRBV7-2, the J gene TRBJ2-3, with a tentative D call TRBD1 (5 bases). The V gene lost 10 bases and the J gene lost 4 bases, with 18 bases spanning the gap. CDR1 is SGHTA, CDR2 FQGNSA, per germline. The CDR3 has 14 amino acids. Together with reference TRBV7-2 and TRBJ2-3, the CDR3 gives the full variable domain: GAGVSQSPSNKVTEKGKDVELRCDPISGHTALYWYRQSLGQGLEFLIYFQGNSAPDKSGLPSDRFSAERTGGSVSTLTIQRTQQEDSAVYLCATLRDRSADTQYFGPGTRLTVL.

This clonotype was detected a few times. The chain is built from TRBV20-1 and TRBJ1-5, with 7 bases identical to TRBD1. V shed 4 bases and J 2 bases; nucleotides not matched to a gene: 2. This CDR3 has 13 residues. Germline CDR1 DFQATT, CDR2 SNEGSKA (reference sequence). The CDR3: CSAIGQGNQPQHF. CDR3 in DNA: TGCAGTGCTATCGGACAGGGCAATCAGCCCCAGCATTTT.

This clonotype was detected only a few times. The chain carries TRBV29-1 and TRBJ2-5, with TRBD2 as a possible D gene (6 bases). The CDR3 runs 12 residues. Germline V gene sequence: CDR1 SQVTM, CDR2 ANQGSEA. V dropped 4 bases and J dropped 3 bases, with 9 bases sitting between them. In DNA, the CDR3 is TGCAGCGTTGCTCCGGGAGAAGAGACCCAGTACTTC. Translation: CSVAPGEETQYF.

The sample holds a few counts of this clonotype. The chain recombines TRBV2 with TRBJ2-5, with 8 bases fitting TRBD2. Germline CDR1 and CDR2: SNHLY and FYNNEI. The CDR3 has 13 residues. The ends lost 6 bases at V and 5 bases at J; junction bases unmatched: 5. Written as DNA, the CDR3 is TGTGCCAGCAGGTTCCCTAGCGGGGAGACCCAGTACTTC. Translating gives CASRFPSGETQYF.

This clonotype was recorded a few times. The chain couples TRBV28 to TRBJ2-7, with 9 bases fitting TRBD2. CDR3 length: 16 residues. Trimming at V came to 6 bases and at J to 0 bases, leaving 9 bases not matched to a gene. Germline V gene lookup returns CDR1 MDHEN and CDR2 SYDVKM. The CDR3 region is CASRTPTSGVSYEQYF. DNA for the CDR3: TGTGCCAGCAGGACCCCGACTAGCGGAGTCTCCTACGAGCAGTACTTC.

The chain is built from TRBV2 and TRBJ1-6; 9 bases are a match to TRBD1. The CDR3 contains 14 residues. The V gene end was trimmed by 7 bases and the J gene end by 8 bases; junction bases not matched to a gene: 6. The germline CDR1 and CDR2 sequences are SNHLY and FYNNEI. The CDR3 protein is CASNPGQGDSPLHF. DNA of the CDR3: TGTGCCAGCAACCCGGGACAGGGTGATTCACCCCTCCACTTT.

Notes on this clonotype: A much larger clone differs by one base, so this may be a read error. V and J are TRBV4-1 and TRBJ2-7, with 8 bases lining up with TRBD2. This CDR3 has 17 residues. With 0 bases clipped from V and 0 bases from J, the junction kept 7 bases outside the gene matches. The V gene's germline CDR1 is MGHRA and CDR2 YSYEKL. Here the CDR3 DNA reads TGCGCCAGCAGCCAAGATCGACGCGGGACTAGCTCCTACGAGCAGTACTTC. It codes for CASSQDRRGTSSYEQYF.

The chain joins TRBV7-9 to TRBJ2-7, with TRBD1 matching over 7 bases. CDR3 size: 13 residues. Per the germline V gene, CDR1 is SEHNR and CDR2 is FQNEAQ (reference sequence). V shed 5 bases and J 3 bases; nucleotides not matched to a gene: 4. CDR3 protein: CASSETGIYEQYF. The CDR3 DNA follows: TGTGCCAGCAGCGAGACAGGGATCTACGAGCAGTACTTC.

The CDR3 spells CASSLKAYYGYTF. As DNA, the CDR3 is TGTGCCAGCAGTTTGAAGGCCTACTATGGCTACACCTTC. The chain links TRBV27 to TRBJ1-2; D is undetermined. This CDR3 is built from 13 residues. Deletions cut 3 bases from V and 3 bases from J, with 8 bases between. CDR1 and CDR2 from the germline V gene are MNHEY and SMNVEV (reference sequence).

The V gene is TRBV7-2, the J gene TRBJ1-2, with D possibly matching TRBD1 (6 bases). The CDR3 loop spans 17 amino acids. Trimming cost V 5 bases and J 5 bases, with 24 bases left between them. From germline, CDR1 is SGHTA and CDR2 FQGNSA. CDR3: CASSSRYTVGGDYGYTF. For the CDR3, the DNA is TGTGCCAGCAGCAGTAGATACACGGTGGGGGGCGATTATGGCTACACCTTC.

The chain recombines TRBV6-6 with TRBJ2-4; tentative D call: TRBD1 (6 bases). The better agreement between TRBJ2-7 and the DNA end casts doubt on the J call. Germline V lookup: CDR1 MNHNY, CDR2 SVGAGI (reference sequence). There are 16 residues in the CDR3. CDR3 coding DNA: TGTGCCAGCAGTTACTCGACAAGGGACATAGGGCACGAGCAGTACTTC. Its translation: CASSYSTRDIGHEQYF.

The chain employs TRBV7-2 and TRBJ1-2; D call uncertain. The CDR3 sequence is 13 residues long. Germline values: CDR1 SGHTA, CDR2 FQGNSA. Trimming pared 1 base from V and 5 bases from J, leaving 8 bases between. CDR3 in amino acids: CASSLGDQYGYTF. For the CDR3, the DNA is TGTGCCAGCAGCTTAGGTGACCAATATGGCTACACCTTC.